Described below is a single TCR beta chain sequence and its context. This sample was taken from a study of blood T cells in healthy people across ages. Primed by a sample-barcoded 5' primer and a J-beta primer mix, a second PCR proceeded for about 7 to 11 cycles. TCRdb independently ran MiXCR on the 5' RACE reads; one entry per CDR3 protein. The sample contains over 1,300,000 distinct CDR3 sequences, around 59% of which appear only once. The CDR3 consists of 15 residues. The germline V and J ends were trimmed by 4 bases and 7 bases, with 14 bases remaining between them. Germline values: CDR1 MDHEN, CDR2 SYDVKM.

The source is a man younger than 35 in good health. The gene calls are TRBV28 and TRBJ1-6; no firm D call. Sequencing used blood. CDR3 DNA: TGTGCCAGCAGTTACTGGCGGGTCGACAATTCACCCCTCCACTTT. Translated: CASSYWRVDNSPLHF. The variable domain in full, with the rest retrieved from reference TRBV28 and TRBJ1-6, is DVKVTQSSRYLVKRTGEKVFLECVQDMDHENMFWYRQDPGLGLRLIYFSYDVKMKEKGDIPEGYSVSREKKERFSLILESASTNQTSMYLCASSYWRVDNSPLHFGNGTRLTVT.